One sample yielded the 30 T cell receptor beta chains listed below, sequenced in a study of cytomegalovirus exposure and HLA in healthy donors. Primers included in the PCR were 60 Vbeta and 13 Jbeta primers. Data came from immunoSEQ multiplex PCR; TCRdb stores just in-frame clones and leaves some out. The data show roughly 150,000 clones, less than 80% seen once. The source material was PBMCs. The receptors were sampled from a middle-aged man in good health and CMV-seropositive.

The CDR3 coding sequence is TGTGCCAGCAGCCGCACTCTAGCGGGTGACAATGAGCAGTTCTTC. Protein: CASSRTLAGDNEQFF. This chain links TRBV5-4 with TRBJ2-1, with TRBD2 matching over 8 bases. V lost 4 bases to trimming and J lost 5 bases; unmatched junction nucleotides: 8. The germline V gene encodes CDR1 SGHNT and CDR2 YYREEE (reference sequence). This CDR3 has 15 residues.

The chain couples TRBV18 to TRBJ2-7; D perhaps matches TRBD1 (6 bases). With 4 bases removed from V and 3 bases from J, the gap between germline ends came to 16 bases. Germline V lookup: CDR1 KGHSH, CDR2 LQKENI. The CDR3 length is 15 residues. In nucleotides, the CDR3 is TGTGCCAGCTCACTCCCAGGGGAGTCGGGCTACGAGCAGTACTTC. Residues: CASSLPGESGYEQYF.

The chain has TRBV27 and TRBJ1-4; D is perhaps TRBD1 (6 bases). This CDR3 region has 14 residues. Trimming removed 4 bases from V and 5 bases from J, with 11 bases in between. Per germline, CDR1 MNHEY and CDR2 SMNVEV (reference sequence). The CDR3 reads CASSSRGGNEKLFF. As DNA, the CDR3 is TGTGCCAGCAGTTCCAGGGGTGGGAATGAAAAACTGTTTTTT. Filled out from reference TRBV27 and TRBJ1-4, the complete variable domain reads EAQVTQNPRYLITVTGKKLTVTCSQNMNHEYMSWYRQDPGLGLRQIYYSMNVEVTDKGDVPEGYKVSRKEKRNFPLILESPSPNQTSLYFCASSSRGGNEKLFFGSGTQLSVL.

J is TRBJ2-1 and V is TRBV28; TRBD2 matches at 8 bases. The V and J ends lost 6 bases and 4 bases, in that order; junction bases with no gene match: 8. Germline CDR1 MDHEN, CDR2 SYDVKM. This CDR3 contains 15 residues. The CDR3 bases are TGTGCCAGCAGCCGATCCGGGACTAGTTACAATGAGCAGTTCTTC. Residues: CASSRSGTSYNEQFF.

CDR3 region: CASSDIAGDPDTQYF. CDR3 bases: TGTGCCAGCAGTGATATAGCGGGAGATCCAGATACGCAGTATTTT. V is TRBV6-4 and J is TRBJ2-3, with 9 bases identical to TRBD2. CDR3 length equals 15 residues. Per germline, CDR1 MRHNA and CDR2 SNTAGT. J was trimmed by 4 bases and V by 3 bases; bases with no gene match: 5.

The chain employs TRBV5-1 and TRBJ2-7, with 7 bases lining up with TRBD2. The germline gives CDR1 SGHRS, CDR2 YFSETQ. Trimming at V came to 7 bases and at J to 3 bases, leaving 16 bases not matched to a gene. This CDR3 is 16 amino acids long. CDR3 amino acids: CASGAPTGRENYEQYF. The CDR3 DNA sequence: TGCGCCAGCGGAGCCCCGACCGGGCGGGAGAACTACGAGCAGTACTTC.

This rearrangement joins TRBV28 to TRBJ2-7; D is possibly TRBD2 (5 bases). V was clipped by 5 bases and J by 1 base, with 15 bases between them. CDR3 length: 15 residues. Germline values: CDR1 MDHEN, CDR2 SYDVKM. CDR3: CASSHRGSGSYEQYF. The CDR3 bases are TGTGCCAGCAGTCATCGAGGCTCGGGATCCTACGAGCAGTACTTC. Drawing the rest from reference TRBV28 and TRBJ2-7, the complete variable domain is DVKVTQSSRYLVKRTGEKVFLECVQDMDHENMFWYRQDPGLGLRLIYFSYDVKMKEKGDIPEGYSVSREKKERFSLILESASTNQTSMYLCASSHRGSGSYEQYFGPGTRLTVT.

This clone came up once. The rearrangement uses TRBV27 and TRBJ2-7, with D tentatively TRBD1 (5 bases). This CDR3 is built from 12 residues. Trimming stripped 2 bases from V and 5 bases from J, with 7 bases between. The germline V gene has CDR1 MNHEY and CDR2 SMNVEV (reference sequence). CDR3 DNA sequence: TGTGCCAGCAGTTTAACCAGGGACGAGCAGTACTTC. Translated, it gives CASSLTRDEQYF.

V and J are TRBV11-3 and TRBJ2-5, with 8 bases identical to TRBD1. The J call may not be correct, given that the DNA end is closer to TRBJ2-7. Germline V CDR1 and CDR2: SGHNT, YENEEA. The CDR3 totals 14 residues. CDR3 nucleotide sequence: TGTGCCAGCAGCTCCGGGACAGGATCCTACGAGCAGTACTTC. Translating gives CASSSGTGSYEQYF.

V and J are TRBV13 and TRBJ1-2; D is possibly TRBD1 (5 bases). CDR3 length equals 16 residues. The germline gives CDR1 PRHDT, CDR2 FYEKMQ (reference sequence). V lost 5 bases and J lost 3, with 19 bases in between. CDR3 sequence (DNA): TGTGCCAGCAGCCCAAAATGGGGGGATAAATACTATGGCTACACCTTC. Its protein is CASSPKWGDKYYGYTF.

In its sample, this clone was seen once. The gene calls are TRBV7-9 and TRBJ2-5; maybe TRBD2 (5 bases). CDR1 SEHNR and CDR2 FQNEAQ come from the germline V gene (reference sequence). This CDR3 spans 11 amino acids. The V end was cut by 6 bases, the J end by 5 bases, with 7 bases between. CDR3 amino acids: CASRLVETQYF. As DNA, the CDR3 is TGTGCCAGCAGACTAGTTGAGACCCAGTACTTC.

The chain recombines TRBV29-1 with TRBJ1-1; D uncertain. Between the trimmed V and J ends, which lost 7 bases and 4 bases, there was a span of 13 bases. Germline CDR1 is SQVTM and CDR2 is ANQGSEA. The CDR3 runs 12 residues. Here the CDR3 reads CSARPGGTEAFF. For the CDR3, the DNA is TGCAGCGCTAGGCCGGGAGGCACTGAAGCTTTCTTT.

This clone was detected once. As DNA, the CDR3 is TGTGCCAGCTCACGAGCAACTAATGAAAAACTGTTTTTT. Protein sequence: CASSRATNEKLFF. The chain employs TRBV18 and TRBJ1-4, with unresolved D. Germline V gene sequence: CDR1 KGHSH, CDR2 LQKENI. The CDR3 is 13 residues long. Trimming pared 4 bases from V and 0 bases from J, leaving 3 bases between.

For the CDR3, the DNA is TGTGCCAGCAGCTTGGGTGAACTCGGGATGAACACTGAAGCTTTCTTT. Encoded protein: CASSLGELGMNTEAFF. The chain joins TRBV5-6 to TRBJ1-1; D not resolved. V was pared by 0 bases and J by 0 bases, with 12 bases between. The CDR3 extends over 16 amino acids. Germline V CDR1 and CDR2: SGHDT, YYEEEE. Full variable domain (rest looked up from reference TRBV5-6 and TRBJ1-1): DAGVTQSPTHLIKTRGQQVTLRCSPKSGHDTVSWYQQALGQGPQFIFQYYEEEERQRGNFPDRFSGHQFPNYSSELNVNALLLGDSALYLCASSLGELGMNTEAFFGQGTRLTVV.

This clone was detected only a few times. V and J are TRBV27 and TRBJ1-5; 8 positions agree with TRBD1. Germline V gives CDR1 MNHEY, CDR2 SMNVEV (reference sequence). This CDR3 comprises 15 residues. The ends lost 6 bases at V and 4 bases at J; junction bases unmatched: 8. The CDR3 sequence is CASRRDRWGNQPQHF. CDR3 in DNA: TGTGCCAGCAGACGGGACAGGTGGGGGAATCAGCCCCAGCATTTT.

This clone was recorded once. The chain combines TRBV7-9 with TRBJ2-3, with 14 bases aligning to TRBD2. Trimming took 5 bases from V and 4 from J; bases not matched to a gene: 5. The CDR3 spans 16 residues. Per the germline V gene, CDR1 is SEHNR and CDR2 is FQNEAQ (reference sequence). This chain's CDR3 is CASSPTSGRVADTQYF. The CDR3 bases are TGTGCCAGCAGCCCGACTAGCGGGAGGGTAGCAGATACGCAGTATTTT.

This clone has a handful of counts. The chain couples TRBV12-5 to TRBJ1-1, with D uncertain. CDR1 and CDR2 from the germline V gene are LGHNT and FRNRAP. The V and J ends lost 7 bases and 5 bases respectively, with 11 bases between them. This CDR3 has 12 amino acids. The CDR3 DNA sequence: TGTGCTAGTGTCCTTGGCCCGACTGAAGCTTTCTTT. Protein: CASVLGPTEAFF.

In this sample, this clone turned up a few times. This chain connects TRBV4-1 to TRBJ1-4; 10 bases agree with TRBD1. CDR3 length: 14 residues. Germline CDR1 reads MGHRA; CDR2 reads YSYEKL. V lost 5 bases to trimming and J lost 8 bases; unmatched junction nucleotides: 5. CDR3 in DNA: TGCGCCAGCAGCGCCGGGACAGGGGTGGAAAAACTGTTTTTT. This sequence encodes CASSAGTGVEKLFF.

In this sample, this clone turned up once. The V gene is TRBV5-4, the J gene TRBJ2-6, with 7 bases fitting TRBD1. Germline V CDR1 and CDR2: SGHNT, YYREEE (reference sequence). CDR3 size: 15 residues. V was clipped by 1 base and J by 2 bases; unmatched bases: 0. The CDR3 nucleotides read TGTGCCAGCAGCTTGCAGGGGGCTGGGGCCAACGTCCTGACTTTC. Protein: CASSLQGAGANVLTF.

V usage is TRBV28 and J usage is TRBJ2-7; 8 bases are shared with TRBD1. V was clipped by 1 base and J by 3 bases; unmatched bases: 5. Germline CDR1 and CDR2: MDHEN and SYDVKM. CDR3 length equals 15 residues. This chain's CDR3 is CASSLSGQGIYEQYF. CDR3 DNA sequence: TGTGCCAGCAGTTTATCCGGACAGGGAATCTACGAGCAGTACTTC.

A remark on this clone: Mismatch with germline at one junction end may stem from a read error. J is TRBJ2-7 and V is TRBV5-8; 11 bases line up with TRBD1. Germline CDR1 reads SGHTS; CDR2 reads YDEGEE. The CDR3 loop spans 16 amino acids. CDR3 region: CASSSGQGASIGERYF. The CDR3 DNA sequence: TGTGCCAGCAGCTCCGGACAGGGGGCGTCTATCGGCGAGCGGTACTTC.

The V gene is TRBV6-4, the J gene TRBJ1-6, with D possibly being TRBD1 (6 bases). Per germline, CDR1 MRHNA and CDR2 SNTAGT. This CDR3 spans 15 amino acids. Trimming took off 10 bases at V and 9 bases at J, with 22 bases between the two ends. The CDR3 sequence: CAIMGGRGDSSPLHF. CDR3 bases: TGTGCCATAATGGGGGGGCGCGGCGATAGTTCACCCCTCCACTTT.

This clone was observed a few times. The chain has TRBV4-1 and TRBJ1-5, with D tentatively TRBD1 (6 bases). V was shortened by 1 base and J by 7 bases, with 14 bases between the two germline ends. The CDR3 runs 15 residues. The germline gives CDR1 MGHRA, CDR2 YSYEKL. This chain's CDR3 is CASSQATGSRQPQHF. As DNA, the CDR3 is TGCGCCAGCAGCCAAGCCACAGGGTCGCGGCAGCCCCAGCATTTT.

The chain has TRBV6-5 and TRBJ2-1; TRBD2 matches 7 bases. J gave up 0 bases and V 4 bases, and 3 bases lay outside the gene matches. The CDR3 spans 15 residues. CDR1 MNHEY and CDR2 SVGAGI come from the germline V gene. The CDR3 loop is CASSSGGSSYNEQFF. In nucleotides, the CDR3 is TGTGCCAGCAGTTCGGGCGGGAGCTCCTACAATGAGCAGTTCTTC.

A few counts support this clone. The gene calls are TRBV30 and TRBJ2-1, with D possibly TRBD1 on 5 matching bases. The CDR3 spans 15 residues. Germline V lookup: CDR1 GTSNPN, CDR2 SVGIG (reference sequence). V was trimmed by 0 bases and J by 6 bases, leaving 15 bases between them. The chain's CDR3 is CAWSVLGPGANEQFF. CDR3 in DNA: TGTGCCTGGAGTGTACTCGGGCCTGGGGCCAATGAGCAGTTCTTC.

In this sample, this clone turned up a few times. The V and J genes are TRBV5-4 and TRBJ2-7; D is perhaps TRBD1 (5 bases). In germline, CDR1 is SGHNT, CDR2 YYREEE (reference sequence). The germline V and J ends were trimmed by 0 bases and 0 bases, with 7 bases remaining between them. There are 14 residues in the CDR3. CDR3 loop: CASSLDRLSYEQYF. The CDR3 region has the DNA TGTGCCAGCAGCTTGGACAGGCTCTCCTACGAGCAGTACTTC.

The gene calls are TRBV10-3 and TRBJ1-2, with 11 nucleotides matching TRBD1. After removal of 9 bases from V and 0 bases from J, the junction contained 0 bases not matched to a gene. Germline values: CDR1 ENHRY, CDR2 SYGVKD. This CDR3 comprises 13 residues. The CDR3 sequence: CAMGQGANYGYTF. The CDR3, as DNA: TGTGCCATGGGACAGGGGGCTAACTATGGCTACACCTTC.

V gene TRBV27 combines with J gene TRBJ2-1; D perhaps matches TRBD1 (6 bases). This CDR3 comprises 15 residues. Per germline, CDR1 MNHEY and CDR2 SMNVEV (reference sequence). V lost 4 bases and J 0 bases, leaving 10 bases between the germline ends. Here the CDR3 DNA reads TGTGCCAGCAGTTCCGGGACAAACTCCTACAATGAGCAGTTCTTC. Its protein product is CASSSGTNSYNEQFF.

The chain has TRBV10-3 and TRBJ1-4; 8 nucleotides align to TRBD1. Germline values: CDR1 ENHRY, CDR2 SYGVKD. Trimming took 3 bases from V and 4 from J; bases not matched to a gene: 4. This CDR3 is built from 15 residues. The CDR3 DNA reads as TGTGCCATCAGTGACAGGGGGCGGGGTAATGAAAAACTGTTTTTT. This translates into CAISDRGRGNEKLFF.

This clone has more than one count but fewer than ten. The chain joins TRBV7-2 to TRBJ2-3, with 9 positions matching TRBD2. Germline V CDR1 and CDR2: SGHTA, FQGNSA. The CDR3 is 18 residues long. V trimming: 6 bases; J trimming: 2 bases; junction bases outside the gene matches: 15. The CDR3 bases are TGTGCCAGCAGAACAATAGAGGGCGGGAGGGAACCCACAGATACGCAGTATTTT. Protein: CASRTIEGGREPTDTQYF. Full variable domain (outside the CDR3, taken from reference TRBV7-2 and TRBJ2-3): GAGVSQSPSNKVTEKGKDVELRCDPISGHTALYWYRQSLGQGLEFLIYFQGNSAPDKSGLPSDRFSAERTGGSVSTLTIQRTQQEDSAVYLCASRTIEGGREPTDTQYFGPGTRLTVL.